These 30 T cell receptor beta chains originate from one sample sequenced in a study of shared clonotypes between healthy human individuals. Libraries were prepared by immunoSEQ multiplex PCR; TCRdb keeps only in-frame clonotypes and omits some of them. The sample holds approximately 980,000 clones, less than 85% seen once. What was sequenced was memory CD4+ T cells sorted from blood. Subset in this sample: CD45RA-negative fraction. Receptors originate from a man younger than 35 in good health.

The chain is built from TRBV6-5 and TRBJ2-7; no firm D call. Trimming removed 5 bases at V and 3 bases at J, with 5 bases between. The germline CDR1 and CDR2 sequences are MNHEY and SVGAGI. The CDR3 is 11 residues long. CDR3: CASSSDYEQYF. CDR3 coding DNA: TGTGCCAGCAGTAGTGACTACGAGCAGTACTTC.

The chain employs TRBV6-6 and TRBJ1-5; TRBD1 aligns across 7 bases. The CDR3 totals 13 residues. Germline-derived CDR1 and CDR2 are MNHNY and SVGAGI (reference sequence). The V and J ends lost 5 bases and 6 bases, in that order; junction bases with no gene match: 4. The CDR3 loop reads CASSRQGLQPQHF. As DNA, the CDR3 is TGTGCCAGCAGTCGACAGGGACTTCAGCCCCAGCATTTT.

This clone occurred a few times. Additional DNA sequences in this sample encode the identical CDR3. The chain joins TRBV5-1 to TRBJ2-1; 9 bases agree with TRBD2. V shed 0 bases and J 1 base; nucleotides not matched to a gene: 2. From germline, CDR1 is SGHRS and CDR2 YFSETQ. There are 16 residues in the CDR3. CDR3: CASSLEAGGSYNEQFF. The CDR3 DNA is TGCGCCAGCAGCTTGGAGGCGGGAGGGTCCTACAATGAGCAGTTCTTC. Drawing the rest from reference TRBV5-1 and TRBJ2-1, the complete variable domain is KAGVTQTPRYLIKTRGQQVTLSCSPISGHRSVSWYQQTPGQGLQFLFEYFSETQRNKGNFPGRFSGRQFSNSRSEMNVSTLELGDSALYLCASSLEAGGSYNEQFFGPGTRLTVL.

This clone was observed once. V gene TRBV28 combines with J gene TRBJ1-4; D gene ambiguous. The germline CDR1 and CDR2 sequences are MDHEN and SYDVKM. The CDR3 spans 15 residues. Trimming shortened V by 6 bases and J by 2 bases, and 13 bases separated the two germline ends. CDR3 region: CASSSTSTTNEKLFF. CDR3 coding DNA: TGTGCCAGCAGCTCGACCTCTACTACTAATGAAAAACTGTTTTTT. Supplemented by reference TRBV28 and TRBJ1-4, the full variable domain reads DVKVTQSSRYLVKRTGEKVFLECVQDMDHENMFWYRQDPGLGLRLIYFSYDVKMKEKGDIPEGYSVSREKKERFSLILESASTNQTSMYLCASSSTSTTNEKLFFGSGTQLSVL.

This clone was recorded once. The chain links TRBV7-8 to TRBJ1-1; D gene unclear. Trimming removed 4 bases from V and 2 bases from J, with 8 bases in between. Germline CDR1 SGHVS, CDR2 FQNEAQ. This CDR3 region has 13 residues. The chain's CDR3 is CASSSRTNTEAFF. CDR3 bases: TGTGCCAGCAGCTCTCGGACCAACACTGAAGCTTTCTTT.

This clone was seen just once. In nucleotides, the CDR3 is TGTGCCAGCAGCTTGGACAGATACTCCTACGAGCAGTACTTC. It is translated as CASSLDRYSYEQYF. The chain couples TRBV11-2 to TRBJ2-7; D might be TRBD1 (6 bases). The ends were cut back, 3 bases at V and 0 bases at J, with 9 bases in the middle. The CDR3 has 14 amino acids. Per germline, CDR1 SGHAT and CDR2 FQNNGV.

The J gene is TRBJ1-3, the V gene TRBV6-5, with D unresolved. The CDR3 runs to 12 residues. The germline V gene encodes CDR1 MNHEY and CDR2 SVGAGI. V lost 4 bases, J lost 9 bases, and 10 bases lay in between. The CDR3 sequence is CASSLARGTIYF. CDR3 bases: TGTGCCAGCAGTTTAGCACGGGGCACCATATATTTT.

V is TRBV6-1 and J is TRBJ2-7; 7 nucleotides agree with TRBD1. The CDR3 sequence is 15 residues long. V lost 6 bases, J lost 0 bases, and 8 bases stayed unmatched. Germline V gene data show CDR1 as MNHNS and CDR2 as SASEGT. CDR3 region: CASRLLRDSSYEQYF. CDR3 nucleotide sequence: TGTGCCAGCAGACTCCTCCGGGACAGCTCCTACGAGCAGTACTTC.

In nucleotides, the CDR3 is TGTGCCAGCAGCCCCCATGACCGGGAGAGAACAGATACGCAGTATTTT. Its translation is CASSPHDRERTDTQYF. The chain recombines TRBV9 with TRBJ2-3; possible D gene TRBD2, 6 bases. The CDR3 consists of 16 residues. Germline CDR1 is SGDLS and CDR2 is YYNGEE. Trimming removed 4 bases from V and 3 bases from J, with 18 bases in between. Using reference TRBV9 and TRBJ2-3 for the parts outside the CDR3, the full variable domain is DSGVTQTPKHLITATGQRVTLRCSPRSGDLSVYWYQQSLDQGLQFLIQYYNGEERAKGNILERFSAQQFPDLHSELNLSSLELGDSALYFCASSPHDRERTDTQYFGPGTRLTVL.

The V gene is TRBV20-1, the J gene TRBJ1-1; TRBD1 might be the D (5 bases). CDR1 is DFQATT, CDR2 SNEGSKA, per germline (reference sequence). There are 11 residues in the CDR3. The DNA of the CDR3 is TGCACGCCCTGGGGGTCCACTGAAGCTTTCTTT. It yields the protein CTPWGSTEAFF.

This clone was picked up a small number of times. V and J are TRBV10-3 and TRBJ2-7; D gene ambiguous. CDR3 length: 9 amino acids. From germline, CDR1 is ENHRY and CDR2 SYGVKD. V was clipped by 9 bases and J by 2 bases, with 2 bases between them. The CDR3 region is CAMTYEQYF. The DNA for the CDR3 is TGTGCCATGACCTACGAGCAGTACTTC.

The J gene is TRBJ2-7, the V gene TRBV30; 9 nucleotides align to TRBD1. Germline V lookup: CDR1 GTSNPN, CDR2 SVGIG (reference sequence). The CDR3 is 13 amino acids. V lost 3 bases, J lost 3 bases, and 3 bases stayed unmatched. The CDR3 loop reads CAWRRQGGYEQYF. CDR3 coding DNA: TGTGCCTGGAGAAGACAGGGGGGCTACGAGCAGTACTTC.

The CDR3 loop is CASSPGGLAGEQYF. The CDR3, as DNA: TGTGCCAGCAGCCCCGGGGGACTAGCCGGCGAGCAGTACTTC. J is TRBJ2-7 and V is TRBV5-4; 9 bases align to TRBD2. CDR1 SGHNT and CDR2 YYREEE come from the germline V gene (reference sequence). V dropped 4 bases and J dropped 6; count of bases not matched to a gene: 8. CDR3 length equals 14 residues.

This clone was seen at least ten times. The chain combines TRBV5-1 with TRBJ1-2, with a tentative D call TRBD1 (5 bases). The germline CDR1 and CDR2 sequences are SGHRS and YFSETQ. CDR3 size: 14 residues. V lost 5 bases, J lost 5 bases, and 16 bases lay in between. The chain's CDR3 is CASRFEGVRYGYTF. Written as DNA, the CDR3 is TGCGCCAGCAGGTTCGAAGGGGTCCGGTATGGCTACACCTTC.

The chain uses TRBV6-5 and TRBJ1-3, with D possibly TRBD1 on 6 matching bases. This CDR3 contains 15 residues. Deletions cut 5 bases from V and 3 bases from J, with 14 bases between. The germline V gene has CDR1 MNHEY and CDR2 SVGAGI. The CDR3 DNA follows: TGTGCCAGCAGTCGAGGGGGGAGTAGTGGAAACACCATATATTTT. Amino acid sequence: CASSRGGSSGNTIYF.

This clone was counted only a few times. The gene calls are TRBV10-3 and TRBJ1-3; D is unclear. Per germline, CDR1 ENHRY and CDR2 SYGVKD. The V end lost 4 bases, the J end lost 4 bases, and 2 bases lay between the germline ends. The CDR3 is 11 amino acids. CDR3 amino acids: CAISVGNTIYF. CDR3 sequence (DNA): TGTGCCATCAGTGTCGGAAACACCATATATTTT.

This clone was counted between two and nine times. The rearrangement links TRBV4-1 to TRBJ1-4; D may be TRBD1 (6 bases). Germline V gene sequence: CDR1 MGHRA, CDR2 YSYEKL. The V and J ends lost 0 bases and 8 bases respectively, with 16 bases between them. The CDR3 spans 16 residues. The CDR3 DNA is TGCGCCAGCAGCCAAGATGTGCAGGGGCTGGGGGAAAAACTGTTTTTT. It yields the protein CASSQDVQGLGEKLFF.

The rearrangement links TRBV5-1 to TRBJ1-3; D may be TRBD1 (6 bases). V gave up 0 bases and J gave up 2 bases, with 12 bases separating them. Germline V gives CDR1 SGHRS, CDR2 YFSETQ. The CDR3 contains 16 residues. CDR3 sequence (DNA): TGCGCCAGCAGCTTGGAGTACAGGGCGACTGGAAACACCATATATTTT. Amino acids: CASSLEYRATGNTIYF.

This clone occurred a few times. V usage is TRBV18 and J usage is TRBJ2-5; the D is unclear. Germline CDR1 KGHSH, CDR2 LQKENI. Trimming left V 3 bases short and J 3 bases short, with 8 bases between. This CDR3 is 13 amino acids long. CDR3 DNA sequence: TGTGCCAGCTCACCTCTCTCCAAAGAGACCCAGTACTTC. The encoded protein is CASSPLSKETQYF.

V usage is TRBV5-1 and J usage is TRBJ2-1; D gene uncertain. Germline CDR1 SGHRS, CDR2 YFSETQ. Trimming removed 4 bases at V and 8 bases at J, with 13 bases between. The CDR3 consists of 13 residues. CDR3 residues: CASSGVNPYEQFF. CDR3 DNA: TGCGCCAGCAGCGGGGTAAACCCCTATGAGCAGTTCTTC. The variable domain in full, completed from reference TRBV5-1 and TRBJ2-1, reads KAGVTQTPRYLIKTRGQQVTLSCSPISGHRSVSWYQQTPGQGLQFLFEYFSETQRNKGNFPGRFSGRQFSNSRSEMNVSTLELGDSALYLCASSGVNPYEQFFGPGTRLTVL.

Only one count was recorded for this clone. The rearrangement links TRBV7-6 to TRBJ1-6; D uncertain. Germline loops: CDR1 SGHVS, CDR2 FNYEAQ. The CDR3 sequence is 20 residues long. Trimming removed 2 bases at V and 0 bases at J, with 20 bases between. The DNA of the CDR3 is TGTGCCAGCAGCTTATGCGGTCCCCACCAGTCAAGCTCCTATAATTCACCCCTCCACTTT. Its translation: CASSLCGPHQSSSYNSPLHF.

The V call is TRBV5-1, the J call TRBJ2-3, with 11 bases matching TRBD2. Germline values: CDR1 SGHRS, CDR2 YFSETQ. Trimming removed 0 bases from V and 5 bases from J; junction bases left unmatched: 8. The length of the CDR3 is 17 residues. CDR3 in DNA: TGCGCCAGCAGCTTGGAACCTAGCGGGGGGAATGTAGATACGCAGTATTTT. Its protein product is CASSLEPSGGNVDTQYF.

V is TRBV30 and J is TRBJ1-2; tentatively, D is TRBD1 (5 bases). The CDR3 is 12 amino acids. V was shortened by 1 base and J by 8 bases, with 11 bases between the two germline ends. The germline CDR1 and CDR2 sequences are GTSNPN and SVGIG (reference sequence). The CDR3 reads CAWSGNGDGYTF. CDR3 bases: TGTGCCTGGAGTGGAAATGGGGACGGCTACACCTTC.

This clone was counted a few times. This CDR3 reads CASSLDTGSNQPQHF. Here the CDR3 DNA reads TGTGCCAGCAGCTTAGATACAGGGAGCAATCAGCCCCAGCATTTT. The chain is built from TRBV11-2 and TRBJ1-5; tentatively, D is TRBD1 (6 bases). Germline-derived CDR1 and CDR2 are SGHAT and FQNNGV. V was cut by 0 bases and J by 1 base, with 7 bases left in between. This CDR3 region has 15 residues.

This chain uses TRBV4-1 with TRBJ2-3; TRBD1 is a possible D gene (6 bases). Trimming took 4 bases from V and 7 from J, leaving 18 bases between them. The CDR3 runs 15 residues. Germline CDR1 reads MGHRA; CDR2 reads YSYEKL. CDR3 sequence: CASSLDRSPSNTQYF. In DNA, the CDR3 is TGCGCCAGCAGCCTCGACAGGTCCCCGTCAAATACGCAGTATTTT.

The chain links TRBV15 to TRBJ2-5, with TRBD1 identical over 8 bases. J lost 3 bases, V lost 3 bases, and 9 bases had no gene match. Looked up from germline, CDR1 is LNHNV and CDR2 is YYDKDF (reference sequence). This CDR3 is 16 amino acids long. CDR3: CATSRGGTGFKETQYF. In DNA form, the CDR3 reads TGTGCCACCAGCAGGGGTGGGACAGGATTTAAAGAGACCCAGTACTTC.

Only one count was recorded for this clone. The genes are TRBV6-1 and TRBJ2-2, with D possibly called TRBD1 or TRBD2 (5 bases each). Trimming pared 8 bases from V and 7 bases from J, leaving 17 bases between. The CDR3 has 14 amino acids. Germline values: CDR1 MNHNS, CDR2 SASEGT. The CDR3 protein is CASLGVRNGGELFF. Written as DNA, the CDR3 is TGTGCCAGCCTGGGGGTTCGCAACGGCGGGGAGCTGTTTTTT.

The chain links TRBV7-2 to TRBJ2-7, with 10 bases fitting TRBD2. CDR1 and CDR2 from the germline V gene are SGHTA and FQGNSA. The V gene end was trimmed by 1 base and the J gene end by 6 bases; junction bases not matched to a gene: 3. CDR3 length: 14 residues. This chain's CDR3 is CASSLGPSGSEQYF. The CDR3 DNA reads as TGTGCCAGCAGCTTAGGTCCTAGCGGGAGCGAGCAGTACTTC.

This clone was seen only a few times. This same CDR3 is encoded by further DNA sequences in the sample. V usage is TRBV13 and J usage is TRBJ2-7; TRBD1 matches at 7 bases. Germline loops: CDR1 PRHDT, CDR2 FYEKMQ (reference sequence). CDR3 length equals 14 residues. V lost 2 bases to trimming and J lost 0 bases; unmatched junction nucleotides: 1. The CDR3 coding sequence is TGTGCCAGCAGCTTACCAGGGGGCTCCTACGAGCAGTACTTC. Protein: CASSLPGGSYEQYF.

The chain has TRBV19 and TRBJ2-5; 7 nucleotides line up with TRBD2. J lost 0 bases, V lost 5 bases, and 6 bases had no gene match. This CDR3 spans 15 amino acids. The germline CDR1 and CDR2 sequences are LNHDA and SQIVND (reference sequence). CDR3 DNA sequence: TGTGCCAGTAGTCCCCTAGCGGCCGACCAAGAGACCCAGTACTTC. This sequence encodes CASSPLAADQETQYF. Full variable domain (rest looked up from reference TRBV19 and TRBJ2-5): DGGITQSPKYLFRKEGQNVTLSCEQNLNHDAMYWYRQDPGQGLRLIYYSQIVNDFQKGDIAEGYSVSREKKESFPLTVTSAQKNPTAFYLCASSPLAADQETQYFGPGTRLLVL.